A single sample gave rise to the 27 T cell receptor beta chains below, sequenced in a study of PD-L1 blockade in urothelial cancer. Only in-frame clones appear in the TCRdb table, and some are missing; sequencing was by immunoSEQ multiplex PCR. Of around 93,000 clones in the sample, approximately 82% were seen once. Specified time point: peripheral blood 6 weeks after treatment start. The input for sequencing was PBMCs, taken around atezolizumab (anti-PD-L1) treatment. The origin of the receptors is an older man with urothelial cancer.

The rearrangement links TRBV6-5 to TRBJ2-1; TRBD2 might be the D (6 bases). CDR3 length: 15 amino acids. Trimming took off 4 bases at V and 3 bases at J, with 13 bases between the two ends. The V gene's germline CDR1 is MNHEY and CDR2 SVGAGI. CDR3 sequence: CASSSTGTGYNEQFF. The CDR3 DNA reads TGTGCCAGCAGTTCAACCGGGACTGGCTACAATGAGCAGTTCTTC.

This clone was found once. The rearrangement links TRBV15 to TRBJ1-4; D remains ambiguous. Germline CDR1 reads LNHNV; CDR2 reads YYDKDF (reference sequence). The CDR3 spans 17 residues. V was cut by 2 bases and J by 0 bases, with 13 bases left in between. The CDR3 sequence: CATSRRRTGTTNEKLFF. CDR3 nucleotides: TGTGCCACCAGCAGAAGGAGGACTGGGACAACTAATGAAAAACTGTTTTTT.

The rearrangement joins TRBV6-5 to TRBJ2-7; TRBD1 aligns across 8 bases. J gave up 7 bases and V 0 bases, and 11 bases lay outside the gene matches. The CDR3 contains 16 residues. Germline CDR1 and CDR2: MNHEY and SVGAGI. CDR3 in amino acids: CASSYSSTTGEREQYF. In DNA form, the CDR3 reads TGTGCCAGCAGTTACTCGAGTACGACAGGGGAGAGGGAGCAGTACTTC.

This clone appeared a few times. The rearrangement links TRBV19 to TRBJ1-5; D uncertain. Trimming cost V 5 bases and J 7 bases, with 12 bases left between them. The CDR3 is 13 residues long. Germline V gene lookup returns CDR1 LNHDA and CDR2 SQIVND (reference sequence). The CDR3 protein is CASSGTGRQPQHF. For the CDR3, the DNA is TGTGCCAGTAGTGGTACGGGGAGGCAGCCCCAGCATTTT.

V is TRBV10-3 and J is TRBJ1-1; TRBD1 matches 10 bases. There are 14 residues in the CDR3. Germline-derived CDR1 and CDR2 are ENHRY and SYGVKD. Trimming took 10 bases from V and 4 from J; bases not matched to a gene: 9. The chain's CDR3 is CATATGGSGTEAFF. The CDR3 DNA reads as TGTGCCACCGCGACAGGGGGCAGTGGCACTGAAGCTTTCTTT.

The genes are TRBV7-9 and TRBJ1-4; weak D call: TRBD1 (5 bases). CDR1 SEHNR and CDR2 FQNEAQ come from the germline V gene (reference sequence). Trimming took 5 bases from V and 4 from J, leaving 17 bases between them. The CDR3 is 16 residues long. The chain's CDR3 is CASSISPGLINEKLFF. CDR3 coding DNA: TGTGCCAGCAGCATATCTCCGGGACTGATTAATGAAAAACTGTTTTTT. The full variable domain, completed using reference TRBV7-9 and TRBJ1-4, is DTGVSQNPRHKITKRGQNVTFRCDPISEHNRLYWYRQTLGQGPEFLTYFQNEAQLEKSRLLSDRFSAERPKGSFSTLEIQRTEQGDSAMYLCASSISPGLINEKLFFGSGTQLSVL.

The table lists this clone with a few counts. This sequence joins TRBV4-1 and TRBJ2-5; TRBD1 matches at 7 bases. The CDR3 is 15 residues long. Per the germline V gene, CDR1 is MGHRA and CDR2 is YSYEKL. V trimming: 2 bases; J trimming: 1 base; junction bases outside the gene matches: 4. In DNA form, the CDR3 reads TGCGCCAGCAGCCAAAGGGACAGTATCCAAGAGACCCAGTACTTC. This encodes CASSQRDSIQETQYF.

This clone is a singleton in its sample. V usage is TRBV7-3 and J usage is TRBJ2-5, with D tentatively TRBD2 (6 bases). Germline values: CDR1 SGHTA, CDR2 FQGTGA. The V end was cut by 5 bases, the J end by 5 bases, with 12 bases between. CDR3 length: 13 residues. The CDR3: CASSMTSGETQYF. The CDR3 region has the DNA TGTGCCAGCAGCATGACTAGTGGGGAGACCCAGTACTTC. Variable domain in full (rest from reference TRBV7-3 and TRBJ2-5): GAGVSQTPSNKVTEKGKYVELRCDPISGHTALYWYRQSLGQGPEFLIYFQGTGAADDSGLPNDRFFAVRPEGSVSTLKIQRTERGDSAVYLCASSMTSGETQYFGPGTRLLVL.

This clone was counted ten times or more. The rearrangement uses TRBV19 and TRBJ1-5, with TRBD1 as a possible D gene (6 bases). The CDR3 spans 12 residues. Germline V gene sequence: CDR1 LNHDA, CDR2 SQIVND (reference sequence). Trimming removed 11 bases at V and 2 bases at J, with 10 bases between. CDR3 nucleotides: TGTGCCGGACGGACAGGCAATCAGCCCCAGCATTTT. Translation: CAGRTGNQPQHF.

V is TRBV5-5 and J is TRBJ2-5; possibly TRBD2 for D (5 bases). Per the germline V gene, CDR1 is SGHKS and CDR2 is YYEKEE (reference sequence). This CDR3 has 13 amino acids. The V end was cut by 4 bases, the J end by 4 bases, with 11 bases between. The CDR3: CASSPGERETQYF. The CDR3 DNA reads TGTGCCAGCAGCCCTGGGGAGAGAGAGACCCAGTACTTC.

This clone was counted once. This chain joins TRBV5-1 and TRBJ2-3; 10 bases match TRBD2. CDR3 length: 14 residues. Trimming at V came to 5 bases and at J to 4 bases, leaving 4 bases not matched to a gene. Germline-derived CDR1 and CDR2 are SGHRS and YFSETQ. CDR3 region: CASRTGTSADTQYF. DNA of the CDR3: TGCGCCAGCAGGACCGGGACTAGCGCAGATACGCAGTATTTT.

This clone was recorded only once. The rearrangement joins TRBV6-5 to TRBJ1-3; D remains unclear. This CDR3 is built from 14 residues. CDR1 and CDR2 from the germline V gene are MNHEY and SVGAGI. Trimming cost V 2 bases and J 1 base, with 6 bases left between them. CDR3 protein: CASSYEGSGNTIYF. As DNA, the CDR3 is TGTGCCAGCAGTTACGAGGGATCTGGAAACACCATATATTTT.

The chain links TRBV28 to TRBJ2-7; D is uncertain. Germline V gene sequence: CDR1 MDHEN, CDR2 SYDVKM. V lost 5 bases and J lost 4, with 9 bases in between. This CDR3 spans 12 amino acids. The CDR3 DNA follows: TGTGCCAGCAGTATCGAGGTTTACGAGCAGTACTTC. The encoded protein is CASSIEVYEQYF.

The CDR3 is CASSQEQGGSYNEQFF. CDR3 nucleotide sequence: TGCGCCAGCAGCCAAGAACAGGGCGGCTCCTACAATGAGCAGTTCTTC. The V and J genes are TRBV4-3 and TRBJ2-1; D is possibly TRBD1 (6 bases). This CDR3 is 16 amino acids long. The germline CDR1 and CDR2 sequences are LGHNA and YSLEER. Trimming left V 0 bases short and J 0 bases short, with 9 bases between.

The chain carries TRBV12-5 and TRBJ2-1; TRBD2 matches at 11 bases. In germline, CDR1 is LGHNT, CDR2 FRNRAP. CDR3 length: 18 amino acids. V gave up 6 bases and J gave up 10 bases; unmatched junction bases: 20. The CDR3 spells CASGPPRALTSGKGEQFF. CDR3 nucleotides: TGTGCTAGTGGCCCACCACGGGCTCTGACTAGCGGGAAGGGGGAGCAGTTCTTC.

The gene calls are TRBV6-1 and TRBJ2-3; D gene unclear. The germline CDR1 and CDR2 sequences are MNHNS and SASEGT. This CDR3 region has 12 residues. Trimming took off 11 bases at V and 0 bases at J, with 9 bases between the two ends. CDR3 sequence: CASRLSTDTQYF. In DNA, the CDR3 is TGTGCCTCCCGACTCAGCACAGATACGCAGTATTTT.

The chain links TRBV27 to TRBJ2-2; D may be TRBD1 (6 bases). The CDR3 runs 15 residues. The germline V gene has CDR1 MNHEY and CDR2 SMNVEV (reference sequence). The germline V and J ends were trimmed by 3 bases and 5 bases, with 13 bases remaining between them. CDR3 DNA: TGTGCCAGCAGTTTGTCCGGGACACCTACCGGGGAGCTGTTTTTT. It translates to CASSLSGTPTGELFF.

This clone was detected only once. The V call is TRBV7-6, the J call TRBJ1-2; D remains unclear. Germline CDR1 and CDR2: SGHVS and FNYEAQ. With 1 base removed from V and 4 bases from J, the gap between germline ends came to 7 bases. There are 13 residues in the CDR3. CDR3 sequence: CASSLGHGYGYTF. The CDR3 DNA is TGTGCCAGCAGCTTAGGGCATGGCTATGGCTACACCTTC.

The V and J genes are TRBV30 and TRBJ1-4; D perhaps matches TRBD1 (5 bases). The CDR3 consists of 17 residues. Per the germline V gene, CDR1 is GTSNPN and CDR2 is SVGIG (reference sequence). V lost 0 bases and J lost 2, with 16 bases in between. In DNA form, the CDR3 reads TGTGCCTGGAGTGTACCAAGGGTGACAGTTACTAATGAAAAACTGTTTTTT. Protein product: CAWSVPRVTVTNEKLFF. The whole variable domain, filled in from reference TRBV30 and TRBJ1-4, reads SQTIHQWPATLVQPVGSPLSLECTVEGTSNPNLYWYRQAAGRGLQLLFYSVGIGQISSEVPQNLSASRPQDRQFILSSKKLLLSDSGFYLCAWSVPRVTVTNEKLFFGSGTQLSVL.

The chain uses TRBV10-2 and TRBJ2-3; 7 positions agree with TRBD2. The CDR3 runs 14 residues. V was clipped by 7 bases and J by 2 bases; unmatched bases: 6. The germline gives CDR1 WSHSY, CDR2 SAAADI. The CDR3 protein is CASKLAENTDTQYF. The CDR3 region has the DNA TGCGCCAGCAAGCTAGCGGAAAACACAGATACGCAGTATTTT.

V is TRBV7-2 and J is TRBJ2-3; D is possibly TRBD1 (5 bases). The CDR3 is 16 amino acids. V was clipped by 5 bases and J by 1 base, with 16 bases between them. Germline V gene lookup returns CDR1 SGHTA and CDR2 FQGNSA. The CDR3 region has the DNA TGTGCCAGCAGCCTAGATTTTGAAGGGGGCACAGATACGCAGTATTTT. It specifies CASSLDFEGGTDTQYF.

The V and J genes are TRBV7-6 and TRBJ1-6; TRBD1 agrees at 9 bases. The length of the CDR3 is 16 residues. V shed 5 bases, J shed 1 base, and the junction held 3 bases outside the gene matches. The germline V gene encodes CDR1 SGHVS and CDR2 FNYEAQ. In DNA, the CDR3 is TGTGCCAGCAGCGTAGGACAGGGGTCCTATAATTCACCCCTCCACTTT. This translates into CASSVGQGSYNSPLHF.

The rearrangement uses TRBV6-5 and TRBJ1-3; D not resolved. V was pared by 4 bases and J by 0 bases, with 4 bases between. The CDR3 consists of 13 residues. Per the germline V gene, CDR1 is MNHEY and CDR2 is SVGAGI. CDR3 sequence reads: CASSSYSGNTIYF. Here the CDR3 DNA reads TGTGCCAGCAGTTCCTACTCTGGAAACACCATATATTTT.

CDR3 protein: CASSEEARPQYF. DNA for the CDR3: TGCGCCAGCAGTGAAGAGGCTCGGCCGCAGTATTTT. The V and J genes are TRBV10-1 and TRBJ2-3; no reliable D call. Trimming took 3 bases from V and 10 from J, leaving 11 bases between them. Germline V CDR1 and CDR2: WNHNN, SYGVQD (reference sequence). This CDR3 region has 12 residues.

This clone occurred once. The J gene is TRBJ2-2, the V gene TRBV18; 7 bases are shared with TRBD1. Germline V gene sequence: CDR1 KGHSH, CDR2 LQKENI. The CDR3 contains 17 residues. The J segment lost 2 bases and the V segment lost 2 bases, leaving 8 bases of the junction unmatched. The CDR3 DNA reads as TGTGCCAGCTCACCAAAGGAAGGGGGCGGTAACACCGGGGAGCTGTTTTTT. Translating it yields CASSPKEGGGNTGELFF.

The V and J genes are TRBV7-9 and TRBJ1-1; D call uncertain. Germline-derived CDR1 and CDR2 are SEHNR and FQNEAQ (reference sequence). This CDR3 comprises 14 residues. V shed 1 base and J shed 5 bases, with 11 bases lying between them. CDR3 nucleotide sequence: TGTGCCAGCAGCTTAGGAGGGCAGACAACTGAAGCTTTCTTT. Amino acids: CASSLGGQTTEAFF.

The CDR3 loop reads CASSVGTGWSGELFF. CDR3 nucleotide sequence: TGTGCCAGTAGTGTTGGGACAGGGTGGTCCGGGGAGCTGTTTTTT. The chain carries TRBV19 and TRBJ2-2, with TRBD1 matching 9 bases. This CDR3 is built from 15 residues. Germline V gene lookup returns CDR1 LNHDA and CDR2 SQIVND (reference sequence). The ends lost 5 bases at V and 6 bases at J; junction bases unmatched: 7.